Shown below are 6 T cell receptor beta chains from a single sample sequenced in a study of cytomegalovirus exposure and HLA in healthy donors. Vbeta (60) and Jbeta (13) primers were used in the PCR. The data were produced by immunoSEQ multiplex PCR, yet TCRdb's version contains in-frame clones alone and is incomplete. The data show about 120,000 clones, roughly 82% seen once. The specimen was PBMCs. Receptors originate from a male donor in good health and CMV-seropositive.

This chain links TRBV5-5 with TRBJ1-4; D uncertain. There are 12 residues in the CDR3. The V gene's germline CDR1 is SGHKS and CDR2 YYEKEE (reference sequence). V shed 4 bases and J shed 8 bases, with 9 bases lying between them. CDR3 sequence: CASSPRLEKLFF. CDR3 in DNA: TGTGCCAGCAGCCCCCGGTTAGAAAAACTGTTTTTT.

This chain links TRBV6-6 with TRBJ1-4, with D maybe TRBD1 (5 bases). CDR1 is MNHNY, CDR2 SVGAGI, per germline (reference sequence). Trimming removed 4 bases at V and 4 bases at J, with 13 bases between. The CDR3 runs to 15 residues. The CDR3 coding sequence is TGTGCCAGCAGTTCCTCCCCAGGGAATAATGAAAAACTGTTTTTT. Translating gives CASSSSPGNNEKLFF.

V and J are TRBV7-8 and TRBJ2-1; TRBD2 matches 8 bases. V lost 8 bases and J lost 4; bases outside the gene matches: 13. CDR3 length: 16 amino acids. Germline loops: CDR1 SGHVS, CDR2 FQNEAQ. CDR3 in DNA: TGTGCCAGCGTCAGGCGGGGGGACATGTGGTACAATGAGCAGTTCTTC. This encodes CASVRRGDMWYNEQFF.

The chain recombines TRBV29-1 with TRBJ2-5; 9 bases map to TRBD1. The trim removed 7 bases at V and 4 bases at J, leaving 19 bases unmatched. CDR1 is SQVTM and CDR2 is ANQGSEA in the germline V gene. The CDR3 extends over 17 amino acids. The CDR3 DNA sequence: TGCAGCGCGGGACAGGGTTTGATCTCGTATTCAGGAGAGACCCAGTACTTC. Its protein is CSAGQGLISYSGETQYF.

This chain joins TRBV9 and TRBJ2-7; tentatively, D is TRBD2 (6 bases). This CDR3 spans 13 amino acids. CDR1 is SGDLS and CDR2 is YYNGEE in the germline V gene. Trimming removed 4 bases at V and 5 bases at J, with 13 bases between. CDR3 sequence (DNA): TGTGCCAGCAGCCCCCTCTCTAGCGACGAGCAGTACTTC. Its protein product is CASSPLSSDEQYF.

The genes are TRBV7-9 and TRBJ2-1; 12 positions match TRBD2. CDR1 SEHNR and CDR2 FQNEAQ come from the germline V gene (reference sequence). The CDR3 has 18 amino acids. V lost 7 bases, J lost 4 bases, and 14 bases stayed unmatched. DNA of the CDR3: TGTGCCAGCAAGCCTTACGGGCTAGCGGGAGGGTTTTACAATGAGCAGTTCTTC. Translated: CASKPYGLAGGFYNEQFF.